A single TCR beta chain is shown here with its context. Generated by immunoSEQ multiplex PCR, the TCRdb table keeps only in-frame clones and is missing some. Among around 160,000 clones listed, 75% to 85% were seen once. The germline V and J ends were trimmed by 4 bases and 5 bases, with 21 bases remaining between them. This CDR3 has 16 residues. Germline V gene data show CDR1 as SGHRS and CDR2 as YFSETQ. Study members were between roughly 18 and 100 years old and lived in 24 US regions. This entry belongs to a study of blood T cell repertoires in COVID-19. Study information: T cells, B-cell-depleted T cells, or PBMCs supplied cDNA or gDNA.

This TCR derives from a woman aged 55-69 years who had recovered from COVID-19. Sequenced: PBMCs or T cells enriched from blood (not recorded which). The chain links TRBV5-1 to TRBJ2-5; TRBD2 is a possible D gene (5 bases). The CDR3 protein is CASSPGGVAMGETQYF. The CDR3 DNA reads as TGCGCCAGCAGCCCCGGTGGAGTAGCGATGGGGGAGACCCAGTACTTC.